The T cell receptor beta chain under discussion was sequenced for a study of response to subunit inactivated influenza vaccine. Study results and caveats: Authors suggested few new T cells are recruited by each seasonal influenza vaccination.

TCRdb reprocessed the RT-PCR reads with MiXCR, giving one entry per CDR3 protein. This sample has some 480,000 distinct CDR3 sequences, with over 9.5% found just once. Germline CDR1 SEHNR, CDR2 FQNEAQ (reference sequence). Unmatched junction bases numbered 6, after V lost 5 bases and J lost 6 bases. This CDR3 comprises 14 residues. The table lists this clonotype with many counts. Its antigen remains unidentified. The sample in question was PBMCs from blood, obtained roughly 46 days after vaccination. V and J are TRBV7-9 and TRBJ1-5, with TRBD1 matching over 8 bases. This receptor was taken from a man in his forties or fifties who received an inactivated influenza vaccine. The CDR3 sequence is CASSNLTGGQPQHF. In nucleotides, the CDR3 is TGTGCCAGCAGCAACCTTACAGGGGGTCAGCCCCAGCATTTT.